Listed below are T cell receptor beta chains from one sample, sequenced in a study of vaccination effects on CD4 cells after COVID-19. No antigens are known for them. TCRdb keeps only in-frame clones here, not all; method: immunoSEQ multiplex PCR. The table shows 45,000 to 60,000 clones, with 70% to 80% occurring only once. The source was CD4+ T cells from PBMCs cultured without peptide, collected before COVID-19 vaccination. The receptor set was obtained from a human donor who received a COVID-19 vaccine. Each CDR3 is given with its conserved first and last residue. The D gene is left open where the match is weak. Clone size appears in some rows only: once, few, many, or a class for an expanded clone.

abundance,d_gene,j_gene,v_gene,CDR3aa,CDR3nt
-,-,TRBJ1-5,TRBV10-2,CASSDEGINQPQHF,TGCGCCAGCAGTGATGAAGGGATCAATCAGCCCCAGCATTTT
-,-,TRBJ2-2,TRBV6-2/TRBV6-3,CASSWANTGELFF,TGTGCCAGCAGTTGGGCGAACACCGGGGAGCTGTTTTTT
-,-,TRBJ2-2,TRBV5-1,CASSLQGSGELFF,TGCGCCAGCAGCTTGCAGGGCTCCGGGGAGCTGTTTTTT
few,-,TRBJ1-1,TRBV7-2,CASSFQNPRAFF,TGTGCCAGCAGCTTCCAAAACCCTAGAGCTTTCTTT
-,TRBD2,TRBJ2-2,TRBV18,CASSPGLAANTGELFF,TGTGCCAGCTCACCGGGACTAGCGGCGAACACCGGGGAGCTGTTTTTT
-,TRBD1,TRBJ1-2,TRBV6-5,CASSIHRGLFYGYTF,TGTGCCAGCAGTATTCACAGGGGCCTCTTCTATGGCTACACCTTC
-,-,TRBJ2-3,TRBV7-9,CASSLLYGKDTQYF,TGTGCCAGCAGCTTACTCTACGGGAAAGATACGCAGTATTTT
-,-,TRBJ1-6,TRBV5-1,CASSLGGIYNSPLHF,TGCGCCAGCAGCCTGGGGGGGATATACAATTCACCCCTCCACTTT
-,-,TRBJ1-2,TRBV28,CASSSPAGYNYGYTF,TGTGCCAGCAGTTCCCCGGCAGGGTACAACTATGGCTACACCTTC
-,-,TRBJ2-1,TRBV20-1,CSGRRDEQFF,TGCAGTGGTCGTCGCGATGAGCAGTTCTTC
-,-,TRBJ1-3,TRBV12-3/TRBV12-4,CASSLKGSIYF,TGTGCCAGCAGTTTAAAAGGGTCCATATATTTT
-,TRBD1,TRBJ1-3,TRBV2,CASSVIGQANTIYF,TGTGCCAGCAGTGTTATAGGACAGGCCAACACCATATATTTT
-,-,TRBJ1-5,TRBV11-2,CASSNSREVRGNQPQHF,TGTGCCAGCAGCAACTCCCGGGAGGTTAGGGGCAATCAGCCCCAGCATTTT
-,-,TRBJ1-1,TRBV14,CASSQAGLRQMNTEAFF,TGTGCCAGCAGCCAAGCAGGATTGCGACAGATGAACACTGAAGCTTTCTTT
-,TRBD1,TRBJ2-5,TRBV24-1,CATSDPSGQVQETQYF,TGTGCCACCAGTGACCCTTCGGGACAGGTCCAAGAGACCCAGTACTTC
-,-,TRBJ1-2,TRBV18,CASSPLLVAGQENGYTF,TGTGCCAGCTCACCCCTGCTGGTCGCGGGGCAAGAAAATGGCTACACCTTC
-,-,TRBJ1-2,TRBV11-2,CASSLEGSRYYGYTF,TGTGCCAGCAGCTTAGAGGGGAGTAGGTACTATGGCTACACCTTC
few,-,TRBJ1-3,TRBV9,CASSVVGGNTIYF,TGTGCCAGCAGCGTAGTTGGAGGAAACACCATATATTTT
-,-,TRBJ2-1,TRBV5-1,CASSLEGPPFTYNEQFF,TGCGCCAGCAGTTTGGAGGGGCCTCCCTTTACCTACAATGAGCAGTTCTTC
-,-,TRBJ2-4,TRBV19,CASRTGGETRNIQYF,TGTGCCAGCCGAACAGGAGGGGAGACTAGAAACATTCAGTACTTC
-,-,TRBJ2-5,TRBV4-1,CASSLSWGDWAETQYF,TGCGCCAGCAGCCTGAGCTGGGGGGATTGGGCTGAGACCCAGTACTTC
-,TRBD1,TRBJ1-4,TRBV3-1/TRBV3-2,CASSRTGGLGEKLFF,TGTGCCAGCAGCCGGACAGGGGGATTAGGAGAAAAACTGTTTTTT
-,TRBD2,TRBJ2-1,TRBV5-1,CASHRGGFNEQFF,TGCGCCAGCCATCGCGGGGGGTTCAATGAGCAGTTCTTC
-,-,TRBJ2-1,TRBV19,CASSSAPGASSYNEQFF,TGTGCCAGTAGTTCCGCCCCGGGGGCTTCCTCCTACAATGAGCAGTTCTTC
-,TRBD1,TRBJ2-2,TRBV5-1,CASSSQGFTGELFF,TGCGCCAGCAGCTCACAGGGGTTCACCGGGGAGCTGTTTTTT
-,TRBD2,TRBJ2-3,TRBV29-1,CSVIGRVGGRADTQYF,TGCAGCGTCATTGGAAGGGTTGGAGGGAGGGCAGATACGCAGTATTTT
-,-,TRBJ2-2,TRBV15,CATSRLSTGTNTGELFF,TGTGCCACCAGTCGCCTCTCGACGGGGACGAACACCGGGGAGCTGTTTTTT
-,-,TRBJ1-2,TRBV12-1,CASSFFWYRHLNYGYTF,TGTGCCAGCAGCTTCTTTTGGTACCGGCACCTTAACTATGGCTACACCTTC
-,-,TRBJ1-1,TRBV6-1,CASSELYTEAFF,TGTGCCAGCAGTGAACTCTACACTGAAGCTTTCTTT
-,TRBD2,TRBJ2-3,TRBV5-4,CASSLAGADTQYF,TGTGCCAGCAGCTTAGCGGGGGCAGATACGCAGTATTTT
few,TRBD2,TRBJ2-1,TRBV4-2,CASSQTGGVYYNEQFF,TGTGCCAGCAGCCAGACCGGGGGGGTTTACTACAATGAGCAGTTCTTC
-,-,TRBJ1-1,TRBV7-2,CASSSDGRTEAFF,TGTGCCAGCAGCTCGGATGGGAGAACTGAAGCTTTCTTT
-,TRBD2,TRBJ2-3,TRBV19,CASSTGLAGGDTQYF,TGTGCCAGTAGTACTGGACTAGCGGGGGGGGATACGCAGTATTTT